This TCR beta chain was retrieved from a study of glioma-infiltrating T cells. On this clonotype: Its antigen is currently unknown.

Per the germline V gene, CDR1 is MNHNS and CDR2 is SASEGT. Trimming took 11 bases from V and 6 from J; bases not matched to a gene: 7. There are 12 residues in the CDR3. Amplification of TCR alpha and beta CDR3 regions from RNA used iRepertoire nested multiplex PCR. For one-step reverse transcription and amplification, roughly 100-400 ng of tissue mRNA or PBMC total RNA was used. Via MiXCR, TCRdb re-called the multiplex PCR reads, giving one row per CDR3 protein. This sample carries about 140,000 distinct CDR3 sequences, approximately 39% of them seen once, and the ten largest clones take roughly 20%. Study conclusions and caveats: Very few CDR3 sequences were shared between tissue and blood. Gliomas, especially low-grade, showed above-expected tissue-blood divergence; non-neoplastic patients showed below.

The sequence was collected from a human donor with low-grade glioma or glioblastoma, undergoing nonglioma brain surgery, or in good health (not recorded which). Material: glioma tissue, nonneoplastic brain tissue, or PBMCs (not recorded which). The J gene is TRBJ2-3, the V gene TRBV6-1, with 8 bases aligning to TRBD1. Here the CDR3 reads CAAGQGADTQYF. As DNA, the CDR3 is TGTGCCGCTGGACAGGGCGCGGATACGCAGTATTTT.